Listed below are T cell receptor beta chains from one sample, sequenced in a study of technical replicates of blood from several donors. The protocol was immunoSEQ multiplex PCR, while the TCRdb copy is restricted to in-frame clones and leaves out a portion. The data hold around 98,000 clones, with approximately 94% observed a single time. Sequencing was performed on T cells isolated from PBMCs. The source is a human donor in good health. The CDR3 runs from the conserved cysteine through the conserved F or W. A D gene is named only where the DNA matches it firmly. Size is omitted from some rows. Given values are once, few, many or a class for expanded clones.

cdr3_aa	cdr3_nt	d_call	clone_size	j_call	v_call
CASSFLPGTSGASYSYEQYF	TGTGCCAGCAGTTTTCTTCCCGGGACTAGCGGGGCAAGTTACTCCTACGAGCAGTACTTC	TRBD2	.	TRBJ2-7	TRBV28
CASSQLAGEHETQYF	TGCGCCAGCAGCCAACTAGCGGGAGAGCATGAGACCCAGTACTTC	TRBD2	.	TRBJ2-5	TRBV4-1
CASSYGRGADTQYF	TGTGCCAGCAGTTATGGTCGGGGGGCAGATACGCAGTATTTT	TRBD2	once	TRBJ2-3	TRBV27
CASSEAWTGGSNEQFF	TGTGCCAGCAGTGAAGCTTGGACAGGGGGATCCAATGAGCAGTTCTTC	TRBD1	.	TRBJ2-1	TRBV6-1
CASSFVGTRYEQYF	TGTGCCAGCAGCTTCGTCGGGACAAGGTACGAGCAGTACTTC	.	.	TRBJ2-7	TRBV11-1
CASSWGDLWGRGTEAFF	TGTGCCAGCAGCTGGGGGGACTTATGGGGTAGGGGCACTGAAGCTTTCTTT	.	.	TRBJ1-1	TRBV7-2
CASSTHQGQGVGAFF	TGCGCCAGCAGCACACACCAGGGACAGGGAGTGGGAGCTTTCTTT	TRBD1	.	TRBJ1-1	TRBV4-1
CASRPFGQGARTQYF	TGTGCCAGCAGACCCTTTGGACAGGGGGCCCGAACCCAGTACTTC	TRBD1	.	TRBJ2-5	TRBV6-5
CASSPWTGEATEAFF	TGTGCCAGCAGCCCGTGGACAGGGGAAGCCACTGAAGCTTTCTTT	TRBD1	.	TRBJ1-1	TRBV9
CASSLRLAGTNNEQFF	TGTGCCAGCAGCCTTAGACTAGCGGGAACTAACAATGAGCAGTTCTTC	TRBD2	.	TRBJ2-1	TRBV4-2
CAWSLRDEQYF	TGTGCCTGGAGTCTCCGGGACGAGCAGTACTTC	.	.	TRBJ2-7	TRBV30
CASSLGQGQDEQYF	TGCGCCAGCAGCTTGGGACAGGGACAAGACGAGCAGTACTTC	TRBD1	.	TRBJ2-7	TRBV5-1
CASSQVSSGTGITEAFF	TGCGCCAGCAGCCAGGTGTCATCAGGGACAGGGATTACTGAAGCTTTCTTT	TRBD1	.	TRBJ1-1	TRBV4-1
CASSPQPGQRTSGNEQFF	TGTGCCAGCTCACCGCAACCGGGACAGCGAACTAGCGGGAATGAGCAGTTCTTC	TRBD2	.	TRBJ2-1	TRBV18
CASSHSSEQYF	TGCGCCAGCAGCCACTCTTCCGAGCAGTACTTC	.	.	TRBJ2-7	TRBV4-1
CASSPSMRTGIYGYTF	TGTGCCAGCTCACCATCTATGAGGACAGGCATCTATGGCTACACCTTC	TRBD1	.	TRBJ1-2	TRBV18
CASSGGLTGTGNTIYF	TGTGCCAGCAGTGGGGGACTGACAGGGACTGGAAACACCATATATTTT	TRBD1	once	TRBJ1-3	TRBV6-6
CSVEGSAGNIQYF	TGCAGCGTTGAAGGAAGTGCAGGGAACATTCAGTACTTC	.	.	TRBJ2-4	TRBV29-1
CSHVGREGGYDEQFF	TGCAGCCACGTAGGGCGGGAGGGAGGGTATGATGAGCAGTTCTTC	TRBD2	.	TRBJ2-1	TRBV29-1
CASSSGQGRETQYF	TGTGCCAGCAGCTCGGGACAGGGAAGAGAGACCCAGTACTTC	TRBD1	.	TRBJ2-5	TRBV5-4
CASSLSQGRGNGELFF	TGCGCCAGCAGCTTGTCTCAGGGGCGCGGTAACGGGGAGCTGTTTTTT	.	.	TRBJ2-2	TRBV5-1
CSVKSGTGRNF	TGCAGCGTTAAATCCGGGACAGGGAGAAACTTC	TRBD1	.	TRBJ2-7	TRBV29-1
CASSSFGQGAAYEQYF	TGTGCCAGCAGCTCCTTTGGACAGGGGGCAGCCTACGAGCAGTACTTC	TRBD1	.	TRBJ2-7	TRBV11-2
CASSHSGVVTDTQYF	TGTGCCAGCAGCCACTCCGGGGTGGTTACAGATACGCAGTATTTT	.	.	TRBJ2-3	TRBV11-2
CASSQYPTGLSNQPQHF	TGCGCCAGCAGCCAATACCCGACAGGGTTGAGCAATCAGCCCCAGCATTTT	TRBD1	.	TRBJ1-5	TRBV4-1
CASSVTSGGGYNEQFF	TGTGCCAGCAGCGTAACAAGCGGGGGGGGATACAATGAGCAGTTCTTC	TRBD2	.	TRBJ2-1	TRBV9
CASSLATGGDEQYF	TGTGCCAGCAGTTTGGCGACGGGGGGTGACGAGCAGTACTTC	TRBD2	.	TRBJ2-7	TRBV28
CASSSDRDTEAFF	TGTGCCAGCAGTTCCGACAGGGACACTGAAGCTTTCTTT	TRBD1	once	TRBJ1-1	TRBV7-9
CASSVGGSGFDNEQFF	TGTGCCAGCAGCGTAGGAGGTAGCGGGTTTGACAATGAGCAGTTCTTC	TRBD2	.	TRBJ2-1	TRBV9
CSAPCRTSGMHSYEQYF	TGCAGCGCCCCGTGCAGGACTAGCGGGATGCACTCCTACGAGCAGTACTTC	TRBD2	.	TRBJ2-7	TRBV29-1
CASSPRGGQGEWEQYF	TGCGCCAGCTCTCCTAGGGGAGGACAGGGGGAGTGGGAGCAGTACTTC	TRBD1	.	TRBJ2-7	TRBV5-1
CSVSQGRGYTF	TGCAGCGTTTCCCAGGGCCGGGGCTACACCTTC	.	.	TRBJ1-2	TRBV29-1
CASSLSVSEGPQHF	TGTGCCAGCAGTTTATCGGTCAGCGAAGGGCCCCAGCATTTT	.	once	TRBJ1-5	TRBV27
CASSQDRGGGSDTQYF	TGTGCCAGCAGCCAAGATAGGGGCGGGGGGTCAGATACGCAGTATTTT	TRBD2	.	TRBJ2-3	TRBV14
CAWRSAHGLLYGYTF	TGTGCCTGGAGATCCGCACACGGACTGCTCTATGGCTACACCTTC	.	.	TRBJ1-2	TRBV30
CASSPAEQGTTHPGELFF	TGTGCCAGCAGCCCCGCTGAACAGGGCACCACCCATCCCGGGGAGCTGTTTTTT	.	.	TRBJ2-2	TRBV11-3
CASSEYGGTYEQYF	TGTGCCAGCAGTGAATATGGGGGGACCTACGAGCAGTACTTC	.	.	TRBJ2-7	TRBV6-1
CASGSWSLTGNTIYF	TGTGCCAGTGGTTCTTGGAGCCTTACGGGAAACACCATATATTTT	.	.	TRBJ1-3	TRBV19
CAIAREGQTYEQYF	TGTGCCATCGCCCGGGAGGGCCAGACTTACGAGCAGTACTTC	TRBD2	.	TRBJ2-7	TRBV10-3
CASSGHPGSVANVLTF	TGTGCCAGCAGTGGGCACCCAGGGTCAGTGGCCAACGTCCTGACTTTC	.	.	TRBJ2-6	TRBV6-1
CASSLGFRGSDYGYTF	TGTGCCAGCAGCTTAGGTTTCAGGGGGAGTGACTATGGCTACACCTTC	TRBD1	.	TRBJ1-2	TRBV11-3
CASSVNSGQGGLGYTF	TGTGCCAGCAGCGTTAACTCGGGACAGGGTGGGCTTGGCTACACCTTC	TRBD1	once	TRBJ1-2	TRBV7-9
CASSLGTPYGYTF	TGTGCCAGCAGCTTAGGGACACCCTATGGCTACACCTTC	.	.	TRBJ1-2	TRBV11-3
CASSSQQGRLAGAGPMYEQYF	TGTGCCAGCAGTTCCCAACAGGGGAGACTAGCGGGCGCGGGTCCCATGTACGAGCAGTACTTC	TRBD2	.	TRBJ2-7	TRBV28
CASSPRGDYNEQFF	TGCGCCAGCAGCCCGCGGGGGGACTACAATGAGCAGTTCTTC	TRBD2	.	TRBJ2-1	TRBV4-1